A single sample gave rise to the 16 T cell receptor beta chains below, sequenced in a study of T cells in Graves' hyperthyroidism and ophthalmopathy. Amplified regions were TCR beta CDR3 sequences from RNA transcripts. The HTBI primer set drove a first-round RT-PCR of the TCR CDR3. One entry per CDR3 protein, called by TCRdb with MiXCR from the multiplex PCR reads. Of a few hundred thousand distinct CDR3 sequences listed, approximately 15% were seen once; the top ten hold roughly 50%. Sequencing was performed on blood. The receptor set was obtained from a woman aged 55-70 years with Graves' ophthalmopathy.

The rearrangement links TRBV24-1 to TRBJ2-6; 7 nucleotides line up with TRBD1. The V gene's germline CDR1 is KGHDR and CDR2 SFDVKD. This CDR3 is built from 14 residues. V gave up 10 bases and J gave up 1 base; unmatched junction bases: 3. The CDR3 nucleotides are TGTGCCACTGAGGGGGCTTCTGGGGCCAACGTCCTGACTTTC. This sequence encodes CATEGASGANVLTF.

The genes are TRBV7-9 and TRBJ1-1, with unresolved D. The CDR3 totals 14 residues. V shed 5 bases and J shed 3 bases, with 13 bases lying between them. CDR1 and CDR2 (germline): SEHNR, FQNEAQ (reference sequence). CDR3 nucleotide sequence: TGTGCCAGCAGCCCAAACACAGTCTACACTGAAGCTTTCTTT. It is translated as CASSPNTVYTEAFF.

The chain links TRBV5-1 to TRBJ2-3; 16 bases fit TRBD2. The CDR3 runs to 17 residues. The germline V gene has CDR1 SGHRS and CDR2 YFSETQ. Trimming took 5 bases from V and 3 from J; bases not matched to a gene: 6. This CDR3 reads CASRLGLAGGPTDTQYF. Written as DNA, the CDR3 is TGCGCCAGCAGACTGGGACTAGCGGGGGGGCCGACAGATACGCAGTATTTT.

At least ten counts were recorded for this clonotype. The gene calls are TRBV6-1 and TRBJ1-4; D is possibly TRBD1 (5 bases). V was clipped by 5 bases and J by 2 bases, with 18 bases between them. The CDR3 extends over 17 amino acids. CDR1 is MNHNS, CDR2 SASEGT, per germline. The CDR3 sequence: CASSKRREAWTNEKLFF. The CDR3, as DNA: TGTGCCAGCAGTAAACGCAGGGAGGCGTGGACTAATGAAAAACTGTTTTTT.

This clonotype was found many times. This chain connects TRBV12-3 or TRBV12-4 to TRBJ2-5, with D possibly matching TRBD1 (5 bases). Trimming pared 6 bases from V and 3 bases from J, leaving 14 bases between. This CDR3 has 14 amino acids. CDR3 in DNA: TGTGCCAGCAGCTCTCAGACAGCCGAAGAGACCCAGTACTTC. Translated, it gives CASSSQTAEETQYF.

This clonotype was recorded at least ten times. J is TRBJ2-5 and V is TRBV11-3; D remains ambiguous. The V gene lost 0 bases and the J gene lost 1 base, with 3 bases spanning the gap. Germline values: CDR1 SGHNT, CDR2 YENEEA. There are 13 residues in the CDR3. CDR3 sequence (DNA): TGTGCCAGCAGCTTAGATCTCCAAGAGACCCAGTACTTC. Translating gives CASSLDLQETQYF. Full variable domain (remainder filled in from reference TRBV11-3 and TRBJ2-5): EAGVVQSPRYKIIEKKQPVAFWCNPISGHNTLYWYLQNLGQGPELLIRYENEEAVDDSQLPKDRFSAERLKGVDSTLKIQPAELGDSAVYLCASSLDLQETQYFGPGTRLLVL.

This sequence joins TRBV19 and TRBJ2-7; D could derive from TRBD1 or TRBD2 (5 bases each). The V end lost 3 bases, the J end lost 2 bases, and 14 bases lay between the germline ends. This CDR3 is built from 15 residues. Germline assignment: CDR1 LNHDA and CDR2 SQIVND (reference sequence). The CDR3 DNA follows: TGTGCCAGTAGTATTTCAAGAGGGGACCCCTACGAGCAGTACTTC. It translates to CASSISRGDPYEQYF.

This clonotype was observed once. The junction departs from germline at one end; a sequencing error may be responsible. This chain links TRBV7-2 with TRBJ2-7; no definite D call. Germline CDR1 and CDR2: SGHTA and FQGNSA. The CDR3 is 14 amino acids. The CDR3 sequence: CASGLEMSSYEQYF. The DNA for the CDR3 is TGTGCCAGCGGCTTAGAGATGAGCTCCTACGAGCAGTACTTC. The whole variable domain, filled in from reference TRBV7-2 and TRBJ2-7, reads GAGVSQSPSNKVTEKGKDVELRCDPISGHTALYWYRQSLGQGLEFLIYFQGNSAPDKSGLPSDRFSAERTGGSVSTLTIQRTQQEDSAVYLCASGLEMSSYEQYFGPGTRLTVT.

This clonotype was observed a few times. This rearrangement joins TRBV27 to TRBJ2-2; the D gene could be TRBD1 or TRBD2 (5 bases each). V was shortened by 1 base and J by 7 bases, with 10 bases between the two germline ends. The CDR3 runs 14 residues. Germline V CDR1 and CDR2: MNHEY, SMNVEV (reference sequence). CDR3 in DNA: TGTGCCAGCAGTTTATGGGGGTTCCGCGGGGAGCTGTTTTTT. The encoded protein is CASSLWGFRGELFF.

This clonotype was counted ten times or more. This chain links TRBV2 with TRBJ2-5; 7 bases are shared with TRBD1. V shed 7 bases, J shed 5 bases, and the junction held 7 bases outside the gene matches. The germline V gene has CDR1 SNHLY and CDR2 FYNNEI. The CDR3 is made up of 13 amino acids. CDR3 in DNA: TGTGCCAGCAAAAGGGACAGCTGGGAGACCCAGTACTTC. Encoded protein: CASKRDSWETQYF.

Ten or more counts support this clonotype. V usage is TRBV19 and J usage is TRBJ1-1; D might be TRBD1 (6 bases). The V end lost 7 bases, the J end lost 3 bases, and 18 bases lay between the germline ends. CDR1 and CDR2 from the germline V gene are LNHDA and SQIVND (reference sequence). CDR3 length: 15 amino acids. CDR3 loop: CASTLGGGRHTEAFF. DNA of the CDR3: TGTGCCAGTACCTTGGGGGGCGGAAGACACACTGAAGCTTTCTTT.

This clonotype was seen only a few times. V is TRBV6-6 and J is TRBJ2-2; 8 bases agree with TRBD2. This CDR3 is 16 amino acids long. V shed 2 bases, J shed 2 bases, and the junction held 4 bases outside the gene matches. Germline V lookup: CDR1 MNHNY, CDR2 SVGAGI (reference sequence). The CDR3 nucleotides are TGTGCCAGCAGTTACCCTAGCGGGTTTAACACCGGGGAGCTGTTTTTT. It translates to CASSYPSGFNTGELFF.

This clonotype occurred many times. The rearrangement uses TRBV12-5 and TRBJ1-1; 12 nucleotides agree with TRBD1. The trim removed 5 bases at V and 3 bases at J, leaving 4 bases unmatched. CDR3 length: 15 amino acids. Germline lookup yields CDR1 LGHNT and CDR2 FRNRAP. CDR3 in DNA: TGTGCTAGTGGTAAGGGACAGGGGGCCGACACTGAAGCTTTCTTT. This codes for CASGKGQGADTEAFF.

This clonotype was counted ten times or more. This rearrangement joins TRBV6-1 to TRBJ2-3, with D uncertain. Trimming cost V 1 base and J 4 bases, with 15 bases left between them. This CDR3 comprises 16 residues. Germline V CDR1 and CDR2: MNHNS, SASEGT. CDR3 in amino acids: CASSEDSILLADTQYF. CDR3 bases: TGTGCCAGCAGTGAAGATTCCATTCTGCTCGCAGATACGCAGTATTTT.

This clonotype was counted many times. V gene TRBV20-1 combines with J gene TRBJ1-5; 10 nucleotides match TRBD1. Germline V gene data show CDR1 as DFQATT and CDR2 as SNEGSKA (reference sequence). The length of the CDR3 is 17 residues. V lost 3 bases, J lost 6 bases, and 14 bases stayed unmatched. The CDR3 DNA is TGCAGTGCTAGGGTCGGGACAGGGGCGGGAAACGGTCAGCCCCAGCATTTT. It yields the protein CSARVGTGAGNGQPQHF.

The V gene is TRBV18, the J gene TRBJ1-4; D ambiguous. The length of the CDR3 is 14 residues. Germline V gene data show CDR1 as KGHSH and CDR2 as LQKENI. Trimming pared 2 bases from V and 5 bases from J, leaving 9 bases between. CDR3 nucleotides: TGTGCCAGCTCACCAATACGGGGAAATGAAAAACTGTTTTTT. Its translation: CASSPIRGNEKLFF.